Listed below are T cell receptor beta chains from one sample, sequenced in a study of T cells after posttransplantation cyclophosphamide. Assay used: immunoSEQ multiplex PCR; TCRdb lists only in-frame clones, some missing. The sample has more than 10,000 clones, approximately 86% seen once. Sequencing used PBMCs, obtained more than 1,700 days after allogeneic stem cell transplant with posttransplant cyclophosphamide. Receptors were obtained from a female patient between 50 and 60 years old who received an allogeneic stem cell transplant from a related donor, was CMV-positive, and had no GVHD. The T cells may partly be graft donor cells. CDR3s include the opening cysteine and the closing phenylalanine or tryptophan. D genes are given only for firm matches. Clone size is shown for a subset of rows, as once, few, many or a class of expanded clone.

j_call clone_size v_call d_call cdr3_nt cdr3_aa
TRBJ2-6 NA TRBV11-1 NA TGTGCCAGCAGCTTCGGTTTCTCTGGGGCCAACGTCCTGACTTTC CASSFGFSGANVLTF
TRBJ2-7 NA TRBV5-5 NA TGTGCCAGCAGCGATGGCCCCTACGAGCAGTACTTC CASSDGPYEQYF
TRBJ2-1 NA TRBV19 NA TGTGCCAGTAGTATGAGGCCCCGAGCCACCGAGCAGTTCTTC CASSMRPRATEQFF
TRBJ2-7 NA TRBV11-2 NA TGTGCCAGCAGCTTAAGGGCAGGGTTAGGCGAGCAGTACTTC CASSLRAGLGEQYF
TRBJ2-3 once TRBV11-3 TRBD2 TGTGCCAGCAATCCCGGGACTAGATCCCGCACAGATACGCAGTATTTT CASNPGTRSRTDTQYF
TRBJ1-1 once TRBV7-9 NA TGTGCCAGCAGCCTCCCGCCGACAGACATGGGCCCGAACACTGAAGCTTTCTTT CASSLPPTDMGPNTEAFF
TRBJ1-1 NA TRBV4-1 NA TGCGCCAGCAGCCAAGTCGGACTGACGAACACTGAAGCTTTCTTT CASSQVGLTNTEAFF
TRBJ1-1 NA TRBV10-3 NA TGTGCCATCAGTACAATTAACACTGAAGCTTTCTTT CAISTINTEAFF
TRBJ2-5 NA TRBV7-3 NA TGTGCCAGCAGCCCAAACGTGGAGGAGACCCAGTACTTC CASSPNVEETQYF
TRBJ1-6 NA TRBV18 NA TGTGCCAGCTCACCACAGAGTATAGATAATTCACCCCTCCACTTT CASSPQSIDNSPLHF
TRBJ1-2 NA TRBV2 NA TGTGCCAGCAATTTGGAAGGCGGGCTTGATGGCTACACCTTC CASNLEGGLDGYTF
TRBJ2-2 NA TRBV2 TRBD2 TGTGCCAGGGGAGGGGAGAACACCGGGGAGCTGTTTTTT CARGGENTGELFF
TRBJ2-5 NA TRBV2 TRBD1 TGTGCCAGCAGCCGAGGACAGGGGTACCAAGAGACCCAGTACTTC CASSRGQGYQETQYF
TRBJ2-2 NA TRBV27 NA TGTGCCAGCAGTTTATTTTTAACCGGGGAGCTGTTTTTT CASSLFLTGELFF
TRBJ2-5 once TRBV28 TRBD2 TGTGCCAGCAGGGGTTCCTTGGGAGGGAGGGGTTTGGAGACCCAGTACTTC CASRGSLGGRGLETQYF
TRBJ2-1 NA TRBV5-1 NA TGCGCCAGCAGCTTGGGACCGCAGGATGAGCAGTTCTTC CASSLGPQDEQFF
TRBJ1-4 NA TRBV28 TRBD1 TGTGCCACCTCCCGGGACAGCCCCGGGGTAGCGTTTTTT CATSRDSPGVAFF
TRBJ1-5 NA TRBV27 NA TGTGCCAGCAGTTTACAGGGGAATCAGCCCCAGCATTTT CASSLQGNQPQHF
TRBJ1-1 NA TRBV7-3 NA TGTGCCAGCAGCTTAAGGGGCAGGGGAAACACTGAAGCTTTCTTT CASSLRGRGNTEAFF
TRBJ2-3 NA TRBV27 NA TGTGCCAGCAGCCGCCTGGGGGGGCCAGATACGCAGTATTTT CASSRLGGPDTQYF
TRBJ2-7 NA TRBV9 NA TGTGCCAGCAGCCCCCAGTCTTCCTACGAGCAGTACTTC CASSPQSSYEQYF
TRBJ2-1 NA TRBV7-6 TRBD2 TGTGCCAGCAGCCCCACGGGGGGACTAGCGGGATACAATGAGCAGTTCTTC CASSPTGGLAGYNEQFF
TRBJ1-2 NA TRBV28 NA TGTGCCAGCAGATCCCTATATAGGGGATTGGACTATGGCTACACCTTC CASRSLYRGLDYGYTF
TRBJ2-4 NA TRBV6-5 TRBD1 TGTGCCAGCAGACAGGGGTGGCGGAACATTCAGTACTTC CASRQGWRNIQYF
TRBJ2-7 NA TRBV7-9 NA TGTGCCAGCAGCTTAGCCGGGTCCGGACTCTACGAGCAGTACTTC CASSLAGSGLYEQYF
TRBJ1-3 NA TRBV9 TRBD1 TGTGCCAGCAGCGGGGGACAGAAATCGGGAAACACCATATATTTT CASSGGQKSGNTIYF
TRBJ2-2 NA TRBV2 TRBD1 TGTGCCAGCAGTTACCCGGGACAGGGGTTGAACACCGGGGAGCTGTTTTTT CASSYPGQGLNTGELFF
TRBJ2-5 NA TRBV13 TRBD2 TGTGCCAGCAGCTTGGGGGGGGACTTCAAAGAGACCCAGTACTTC CASSLGGDFKETQYF
TRBJ2-2 NA TRBV6-4 TRBD1 TGTGCCAGCAGTGCCGGGACAGGGTGGACCGGGGAGCTGTTTTTT CASSAGTGWTGELFF
TRBJ1-3 NA TRBV18 TRBD1 TGTGCCAGCTCACCGGGGACAGCCCTCTCTGGAAACACCATATATTTT CASSPGTALSGNTIYF
TRBJ1-1 NA TRBV11-2 NA TGTGCCAGCAGCTTCTCGTCCCTCGAAGCTTTCTTT CASSFSSLEAFF
TRBJ2-2 NA TRBV12-5 TRBD2 TGTGCCTCACTAGGGACTAGCGGGAGCGGAAAGCTGTTTTTT CASLGTSGSGKLFF
TRBJ2-2 NA TRBV7-3 NA TGTGCCAGCAGCTTCGAGGGAACCGGGGAGCTGTTTTTT CASSFEGTGELFF
TRBJ2-3 NA TRBV6-5 TRBD2 TGTGCCAGCAGTTGGACTAGCGGGAGTAGCACAGATACGCAGTATTTT CASSWTSGSSTDTQYF
TRBJ2-7 NA TRBV2 TRBD2 TGTGCCGTGGGAGGGAGCCCCTACGAGCAGTACTTC CAVGGSPYEQYF
TRBJ2-1 NA TRBV2 TRBD2 TGTGCCAGAGTTAGCGGGAACAATGAGCAGTTCTTC CARVSGNNEQFF
TRBJ1-2 NA TRBV28 NA TGTGCCAGCCAGGGAAACTATGGCTACACCTTC CASQGNYGYTF
TRBJ1-5 NA TRBV15 NA TGTGCCACCAGCAGAGATCGGGGTGCGGGCAATCAGCCCCAGCATTTT CATSRDRGAGNQPQHF
TRBJ2-7 once TRBV30 TRBD2 TGTGCCTGGAGTCCCGGACTAGCGGGAGGGCATGACGAGCAGTACTTC CAWSPGLAGGHDEQYF
TRBJ1-1 NA TRBV6-5 TRBD1 TGTGCCAGCAGTTTTGGACAGGGTAAGAGGACTGAAGCTTTCTTT CASSFGQGKRTEAFF
TRBJ2-3 NA TRBV11-2 TRBD2 TGTGCCAGCACAAAGCGGGAGTCAGGTTTAGATACGCAGTATTTT CASTKRESGLDTQYF
TRBJ2-3 NA TRBV18 NA TGTGCCAGCTCACCACGTGCGGGGACCCTTACAGATACGCAGTATTTT CASSPRAGTLTDTQYF
TRBJ1-1 NA TRBV6-5 TRBD1 TGTGCCAGCAGTACATTCCCAGGGGGAGATGAAGCTTTCTTT CASSTFPGGDEAFF
TRBJ1-2 NA TRBV12-2 NA TGTGCAAGTCGCATCCCGAGAGAGCCCCGTGACTATGGCTACACCTTC CASRIPREPRDYGYTF
TRBJ2-3 few TRBV1 NA TGCACCAGCAGCATACGGACTAGCGGGACAACAGATACGCAGTATTTT CTSSIRTSGTTDTQYF
TRBJ2-7 NA TRBV9 NA TGTGCCAGCAGCCTCTCGGGCGGGGTCTACGAGCAGTACTTC CASSLSGGVYEQYF
TRBJ2-5 NA TRBV2 NA TGTGCCAGCAGTATGGCAGGGTCCGGCCAAGAGACCCAGTACTTC CASSMAGSGQETQYF
TRBJ2-1 NA TRBV30 NA TGTGCCTGGGCGAAACTTCCCGGGACATTGAACTACAATGAGCAGTTCTTC CAWAKLPGTLNYNEQFF
TRBJ2-7 NA TRBV29-1 TRBD1 TGCAGCGTTGCCGGACCGGGACAGGGCGGGTACGAGCAGTACTTC CSVAGPGQGGYEQYF
TRBJ1-4 NA TRBV13 NA TGTGCCAGCAGCTCCGGACAGTCCCGGTGGGAAAAACTGTTTTTT CASSSGQSRWEKLFF
TRBJ2-5 NA TRBV19 TRBD2 TGTGCCAGTAGTATAGGGCTAGCGGAACTCCAAGAGACCCAGTACTTC CASSIGLAELQETQYF
TRBJ1-5 NA TRBV2 TRBD1 TGTGCCAGCAGTCCCCAGGGGGCGAGGGATCAGCCCCAGCATTTT CASSPQGARDQPQHF
TRBJ1-2 NA TRBV19 NA TGTGCCAGTAGTATACACGGGGTTGGCTACACCTTC CASSIHGVGYTF
TRBJ1-3 NA TRBV5-1 TRBD1 TGCGCCAGCAGCTCACAGGGGGCGAGGGGAAACACCATATATTTT CASSSQGARGNTIYF
TRBJ2-2 NA TRBV29-1 NA TGCAGCGTTGATGGGGAGGTAGGGGCAGTCACCGGGGAGCTGTTTTTT CSVDGEVGAVTGELFF
TRBJ2-7 NA TRBV28 TRBD1 TGTGCCAGCGGGGCTGGACAGGGCCCGTACGAGCAGTACTTC CASGAGQGPYEQYF
TRBJ1-1 NA TRBV19 NA TGTGCCAGTAGTATTGGTGGGGCTGGGACTGAAGCTTTCTTT CASSIGGAGTEAFF
TRBJ2-3 NA TRBV14 TRBD2 TGTGCCAGCAGCCCCCAGGGACTAGCGACCACAGATACGCAGTATTTT CASSPQGLATTDTQYF
TRBJ2-1 once TRBV23-1 TRBD2 TGCGCCAGCAGTCAATCAGGGCGGGAGCCCCGGTTCGTGGATGAGCAGTTCTTC CASSQSGREPRFVDEQFF